The present T cell receptor (beta chain) was sequenced within a study of STAT3 mutations in large granular lymphocyte leukemia. The wider study: Canonical activating STAT3 mutations were detected in roughly half of the longitudinally sequenced T-LGLL patients. Broader study findings: Every T-cell large granular lymphocyte leukemia patient had at least one immunodominant TCR beta clonotype. TCR clonotype switching after therapy occurred in 6 of 18 patients.

Concerning this clone: Its antigen is undetermined.

Sequencing was performed with immunoSEQ multiplex PCR; in TCRdb, only in-frame clones are kept and a portion is missing. The sample lists approximately 29,000 clones; approximately 84% were seen once. Sequencing was performed on peripheral blood mononuclear cells. This TCR derives from a man in his sixties with T-cell large granular lymphocyte leukemia. Some clones in this sample may be carry-over from other donors' samples.

The CDR3 loop reads CATSRDYRGTNTEAFF. The CDR3 DNA follows: TGTGCCACCAGCAGAGACTACAGGGGGACGAACACTGAAGCTTTCTTT. This rearrangement joins TRBV15 to TRBJ1-1, with TRBD1 matching over 8 bases. V lost 0 bases and J lost 1; bases outside the gene matches: 4. CDR1 and CDR2 from the germline V gene are LNHNV and YYDKDF (reference sequence). The CDR3 is 16 amino acids.